The 8 T cell receptor beta chains below come from one sample, sequenced in a study of regulatory T cells in long-lasting Graves disease. Investigators prepared the TCR beta libraries by applying iRepertoire HTBI primers and Arm-PCR of CDR3 regions. MiXCR, run by TCRdb on the multiplex PCR reads, gives a single entry per CDR3 protein. This sample has around 460,000 distinct CDR3 sequences, with approximately 23% found just once. Indicated time point: persistent/refractory GD, antithyroid drugs over 5 years with positive TRAb. Following extraction of RNA from PBMCs, that RNA was used to make the TCR library. The sample consisted of peripheral blood mononuclear cells (PBMCs), taken when the disease was refractory, from a patient treated with antithyroid drugs. The receptors were gathered from a female donor with Graves disease.

The V and J genes are TRBV3-1 and TRBJ1-3; D may be TRBD1 (6 bases). Germline-derived CDR1 and CDR2 are LGHDT and YNNKEL (reference sequence). Trimming shortened V by 1 base and J by 0 bases, and 10 bases separated the two germline ends. This CDR3 is built from 16 residues. CDR3 sequence reads: CASSQGLGASGNTIYF. CDR3 coding DNA: TGTGCCAGCAGCCAAGGTCTGGGGGCCTCTGGAAACACCATATATTTT.

This clonotype was recorded many times. This chain joins TRBV27 and TRBJ1-5, with a tentative D call TRBD1 (6 bases). CDR1 is MNHEY, CDR2 SMNVEV, per germline (reference sequence). The CDR3 is made up of 15 amino acids. Trimming took off 5 bases at V and 2 bases at J, with 13 bases between the two ends. The CDR3 DNA sequence: TGTGCCAGCAGTGGGAGGGGGGTAGGCAATCAGCCCCAGCATTTT. This codes for CASSGRGVGNQPQHF.

This sequence joins TRBV7-2 and TRBJ2-1; D possibly corresponds to TRBD2 (5 bases). The CDR3 has 14 residues. From germline, CDR1 is SGHTA and CDR2 FQGNSA. With 4 bases removed from V and 6 bases from J, the gap between germline ends came to 13 bases. The CDR3 nucleotides read TGTGCCAGCAGCTACCAAGGACTGTCCAATGAGCAGTTCTTC. It translates to CASSYQGLSNEQFF.

This clonotype was seen ten or more times. The chain links TRBV6-1 to TRBJ1-5; 10 nucleotides agree with TRBD1. Trimming cost V 6 bases and J 7 bases; bases outside gene matches: 15. CDR1 is MNHNS, CDR2 SASEGT, per germline. This CDR3 is 17 amino acids long. The CDR3 nucleotides are TGTGCCAGCAGGCGACGGGGGACAGACAGGGGGCGGCAGCCCCAGCATTTT. Residues: CASRRRGTDRGRQPQHF.

A few counts support this clonotype. The rearrangement joins TRBV5-5 to TRBJ1-2, with 8 bases lining up with TRBD1. The CDR3 spans 16 residues. V shed 0 bases, J shed 4 bases, and the junction held 8 bases outside the gene matches. The V gene's germline CDR1 is SGHKS and CDR2 YYEKEE (reference sequence). CDR3: CASSLAGQGLGYGYTF. DNA of the CDR3: TGTGCCAGCAGCTTGGCCGGACAGGGATTGGGCTATGGCTACACCTTC.

This clonotype was recorded at least ten times. CDR3 bases: TGCAGCGTTACTCAACCGGGCCAGAACACTGAAGCTTTCTTT. This encodes CSVTQPGQNTEAFF. The chain combines TRBV29-1 with TRBJ1-1; D is unclear. V lost 5 bases to trimming and J lost 1 base, with 14 bases between them. This CDR3 is built from 14 residues. Germline V CDR1 and CDR2: SQVTM, ANQGSEA.

This clonotype has ten or more counts. The chain has TRBV7-8 and TRBJ1-1; D may be TRBD1 (6 bases). CDR3 length: 14 residues. Per germline, CDR1 SGHVS and CDR2 FQNEAQ. Trimming took off 1 base at V and 3 bases at J, with 9 bases between the two ends. Here the CDR3 reads CASSLEDRYTEAFF. As DNA, the CDR3 is TGTGCCAGCAGCTTAGAGGACAGATACACTGAAGCTTTCTTT. The complete variable domain, with remaining parts taken from reference TRBV7-8 and TRBJ1-1, reads GAGVSQSPRYKVAKRGQDVALRCDPISGHVSLFWYQQALGQGPEFLTYFQNEAQLDKSGLPSDRFFAERPEGSVSTLKIQRTQQEDSAVYLCASSLEDRYTEAFFGQGTRLTVV.

This clonotype was seen a few times. The gene calls are TRBV6-1 and TRBJ2-7; 9 bases are shared with TRBD2. The CDR3 totals 17 residues. V lost 6 bases to trimming and J lost 3 bases; unmatched junction nucleotides: 15. Germline CDR1 MNHNS, CDR2 SASEGT. This CDR3 is CASRTLQGAGGFYEQYF. The DNA for the CDR3 is TGTGCCAGCAGGACCCTACAGGGAGCGGGGGGCTTCTACGAGCAGTACTTC.